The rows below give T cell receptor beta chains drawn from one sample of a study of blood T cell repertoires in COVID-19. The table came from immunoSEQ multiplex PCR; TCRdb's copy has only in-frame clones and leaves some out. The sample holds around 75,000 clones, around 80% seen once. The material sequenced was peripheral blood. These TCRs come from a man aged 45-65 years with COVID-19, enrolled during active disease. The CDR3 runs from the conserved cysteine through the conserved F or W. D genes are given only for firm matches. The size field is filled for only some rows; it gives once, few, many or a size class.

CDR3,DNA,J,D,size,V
CASSLYSTGHRANYGYTF,TGTGCCAGCAGCCTCTATTCGACAGGGCACCGAGCTAACTATGGCTACACCTTC,TRBJ1-2,TRBD1,-,TRBV14
CASSLAAGSTDTQYF,TGTGCCAGCAGCTTAGCGGCAGGGAGCACAGATACGCAGTATTTT,TRBJ2-3,-,-,TRBV7-2
CASSPGTTTDTQYF,TGTGCCAGCAGCCCTGGGACTACCACAGATACGCAGTATTTT,TRBJ2-3,TRBD2,-,TRBV4-2
CASSEASAYEQYF,TGTGCCAGCAGTGAAGCGTCGGCCTACGAGCAGTACTTC,TRBJ2-7,-,-,TRBV2
CASSVYLDTQYF,TGTGCCAGCAGCGTATACTTGGATACGCAGTATTTT,TRBJ2-3,-,-,TRBV9
CASSLDPPGTRGDEAFF,TGTGCCAGCAGCTTAGATCCCCCGGGGACTAGGGGGGATGAAGCTTTCTTT,TRBJ1-1,-,-,TRBV11-2
CASSHPLGGLAGAYEQYF,TGTGCCAGCAGCCACCCATTGGGGGGCTTAGCGGGAGCGTACGAGCAGTACTTC,TRBJ2-7,TRBD2,-,TRBV3-1/TRBV3-2
CASSTRDRTYEQYF,TGTGCCAGTAGTACCAGGGACAGGACCTACGAGCAGTACTTC,TRBJ2-7,TRBD1,-,TRBV19
CASSRGRGDNEQFF,TGCGCCAGCAGTCGAGGGAGAGGTGACAATGAGCAGTTCTTC,TRBJ2-1,-,-,TRBV10-1
CASRKGASYEQYF,TGTGCCAGCAGGAAGGGGGCGTCCTACGAGCAGTACTTC,TRBJ2-7,TRBD1,-,TRBV27
CASSLDRGGEQFF,TGCGCCAGCAGCTTGGATAGGGGAGGTGAGCAGTTCTTC,TRBJ2-1,-,-,TRBV5-1
CASSSFPREGITDTQYF,TGCGCCAGCAGCTCATTCCCGAGGGAGGGAATCACAGATACGCAGTATTTT,TRBJ2-3,TRBD2,-,TRBV4-1
CASSYLQGTEKLFF,TGTGCCAGCAGTTACCTACAGGGCACTGAAAAACTGTTTTTT,TRBJ1-4,-,-,TRBV6-5
CAIRGTGRGGELFF,TGTGCCATCAGGGGGACAGGTCGGGGCGGGGAGCTGTTTTTT,TRBJ2-2,TRBD1,few,TRBV10-3
CASSSGQGRDTQYF,TGTGCCAGCAGCTCGGGACAGGGGAGAGATACGCAGTATTTT,TRBJ2-3,TRBD1,-,TRBV7-9